The 28 T cell receptor beta chains given below trace back to one sample, sequenced in a study of regulatory T cells in long-lasting Graves disease. Researchers made TCR beta libraries by using iRepertoire HTBI primers and running Arm-PCR on CDR3 regions. TCRdb re-derived calls from the multiplex PCR reads in MiXCR, one entry per CDR3 protein. The sample has around 460,000 distinct CDR3 sequences; 20% to 25% are singletons. Time point here: persistent/refractory GD, antithyroid drugs over 5 years with positive TRAb. Scientists built the TCR library using RNA that was extracted from PBMCs. Source: peripheral blood mononuclear cells (PBMCs), taken when the disease was refractory, from a patient treated with antithyroid drugs. All receptors come from a female donor with Graves disease.

This clonotype was picked up many times. The chain couples TRBV6-1 to TRBJ2-5; possibly TRBD2 for D (5 bases). The CDR3 spans 15 residues. With 6 bases removed from V and 4 bases from J, the gap between germline ends came to 18 bases. CDR1 MNHNS and CDR2 SASEGT come from the germline V gene. The CDR3 loop is CASSPASDLAETQYF. CDR3 bases: TGTGCCAGCAGCCCTGCGTCGGACTTGGCAGAGACCCAGTACTTC.

This clonotype appeared a few times. V is TRBV6-2 or TRBV6-3 and J is TRBJ1-6; D is undetermined. The CDR3 is 16 residues long. The V end lost 10 bases, the J end lost 3 bases, and 19 bases lay between the germline ends. Germline V gives CDR1 MNHEY, CDR2 SVGEGT. CDR3 nucleotides: TGTGCCACCTCTCCCGTCGGGTTCGTCTATAATTCACCCCTCCACTTT. It translates to CATSPVGFVYNSPLHF.

This chain uses TRBV6-1 with TRBJ2-7, with TRBD2 as a possible D gene (6 bases). From germline, CDR1 is MNHNS and CDR2 SASEGT. Trimming left V 6 bases short and J 3 bases short, with 15 bases between. This CDR3 region has 14 residues. The CDR3 spells CASRGVRGYYEQYF. As DNA, the CDR3 is TGTGCCAGCAGGGGGGTGCGGGGATACTACGAGCAGTACTTC.

Many counts were recorded for this clonotype. V and J are TRBV6-1 and TRBJ1-1; TRBD1 might be the D (5 bases). V was trimmed by 6 bases and J by 5 bases, leaving 16 bases between them. The CDR3 is 14 amino acids. Per the germline V gene, CDR1 is MNHNS and CDR2 is SASEGT. CDR3 loop: CASSVTYGGTEAFF. The DNA for the CDR3 is TGTGCCAGCAGCGTTACTTATGGGGGGACTGAAGCTTTCTTT.

This clonotype was seen repeatedly, ten times or more. The rearrangement links TRBV7-8 to TRBJ1-4; D call uncertain. Germline assignment: CDR1 SGHVS and CDR2 FQNEAQ. Trimming pared 2 bases from V and 4 bases from J, leaving 8 bases between. The CDR3 extends over 14 amino acids. The chain's CDR3 is CASSLRENNEKLFF. CDR3 DNA sequence: TGTGCCAGCAGCTTAAGGGAGAATAATGAAAAACTGTTTTTT.

This clonotype came up a few times. This sequence may be a read error, since a much larger clone differs from it by one base. The chain combines TRBV5-5 with TRBJ1-2, with 7 bases aligning to TRBD1. The CDR3 length is 13 residues. The V gene end was trimmed by 4 bases and the J gene end by 3 bases; junction bases not matched to a gene: 3. Germline V gene data show CDR1 as SGHKS and CDR2 as YYEKEE (reference sequence). CDR3 nucleotides: TGTGCCAGCAGCCGGGGACAGTACTATGGCTACACCTTC. Translated: CASSRGQYYGYTF.

This clonotype was detected a few times. The chain combines TRBV6-1 with TRBJ2-3, with TRBD1 matching over 7 bases. V gave up 10 bases and J gave up 3 bases; unmatched junction bases: 10. CDR3 length equals 14 residues. Germline-derived CDR1 and CDR2 are MNHNS and SASEGT. CDR3 coding DNA: TGTGCCACCAAAACAGGGGTTGGTACAGATACGCAGTATTTT. Its protein product is CATKTGVGTDTQYF.

The genes are TRBV4-2 and TRBJ2-7, with 9 bases matching TRBD2. The CDR3 consists of 16 residues. Germline CDR1 LGHNA, CDR2 YNFKEQ. Trimming took 0 bases from V and 1 from J; bases not matched to a gene: 4. The CDR3 loop reads CASSQEVTSGSYEQYF. CDR3 sequence (DNA): TGTGCCAGCAGCCAAGAGGTGACTAGCGGATCCTACGAGCAGTACTTC.

Comments on this clonotype: The conserved phenylalanine or tryptophan is not found at the CDR3 terminus, so this likely reflects a read error. The chain recombines TRBV19 with TRBJ1-2; D unresolved. With 5 bases removed from V and 2 bases from J, the gap between germline ends came to 12 bases. The CDR3 is made up of 14 amino acids. Germline CDR1 LNHDA, CDR2 SQIVND (reference sequence). CDR3 residues: CASSGWTENYGYTL. For the CDR3, the DNA is TGTGCCAGTAGTGGATGGACGGAAAACTATGGCTACACCCTC.

This chain joins TRBV28 and TRBJ2-1, with a possible D match to TRBD2 (6 bases). Germline CDR1 is MDHEN and CDR2 is SYDVKM. V lost 7 bases, J lost 5 bases, and 15 bases lay in between. The CDR3 has 14 residues. CDR3 coding DNA: TGTGCCAGCAATCTCCCGGGACTCAACAATGAGCAGTTCTTC. Protein: CASNLPGLNNEQFF.

Comment on this clonotype: The germline gene is not matched at one end of the junction; a read error may be the cause. The V gene is TRBV7-9, the J gene TRBJ2-2; possibly TRBD2 for D (5 bases). Germline lookup yields CDR1 SEHNR and CDR2 FQNEAQ (reference sequence). There are 16 residues in the CDR3. CDR3 DNA: TGTGCCAACAGCAAACCCGCGAGGGAGAACACCGGGGAGCTGTTTTTT. Translating gives CANSKPARENTGELFF.

The chain recombines TRBV28 with TRBJ2-5; 12 bases line up with TRBD2. The CDR3 is 16 amino acids. J gave up 4 bases and V 3 bases, and 6 bases lay outside the gene matches. Germline-derived CDR1 and CDR2 are MDHEN and SYDVKM. As DNA, the CDR3 is TGTGCCAGCAGTTTGGATACTAGCGGGAGGAGAGAGACCCAGTACTTC. Translation: CASSLDTSGRRETQYF.

This clonotype was observed a few times. V and J are TRBV20-1 and TRBJ2-7; perhaps D is TRBD1 or TRBD2 (5 bases each). V lost 0 bases, J lost 9 bases, and 15 bases lay in between. This CDR3 has 13 amino acids. Germline V CDR1 and CDR2: DFQATT, SNEGSKA (reference sequence). The CDR3 sequence is CSARDPSRDGQYF. CDR3 sequence (DNA): TGCAGTGCTAGAGATCCCTCCAGGGACGGGCAGTACTTC.

The CDR3 sequence is CASHYGATDTQYF. In nucleotides, the CDR3 is TGTGCCAGTCATTACGGAGCCACAGATACGCAGTATTTT. The chain employs TRBV12-3 or TRBV12-4 and TRBJ2-3; no clear D. Trimming cost V 9 bases and J 2 bases, with 12 bases left between them. CDR3 size: 13 residues.

There are many counts of this clonotype. The CDR3 DNA follows: TGTGCCAGCAGCCAGACGGCCCCCGAGACCCAGTACTTC. Translated: CASSQTAPETQYF. The chain uses TRBV7-9 and TRBJ2-5; D gene unclear. V lost 5 bases to trimming and J lost 5 bases, with 12 bases between them. CDR1 and CDR2 (germline): SEHNR, FQNEAQ (reference sequence). The CDR3 is 13 amino acids. The whole variable domain, remainder taken from reference TRBV7-9 and TRBJ2-5, is DTGVSQNPRHKITKRGQNVTFRCDPISEHNRLYWYRQTLGQGPEFLTYFQNEAQLEKSRLLSDRFSAERPKGSFSTLEIQRTEQGDSAMYLCASSQTAPETQYFGPGTRLLVL.

The chain links TRBV7-9 to TRBJ1-2; D unresolved. Germline V CDR1 and CDR2: SEHNR, FQNEAQ (reference sequence). The CDR3 has 17 amino acids. Trimming left V 1 base short and J 0 bases short, with 15 bases between. The CDR3, as DNA: TGTGCCAGCAGCTTAGATATAGTAGCGGAGGCTAACTATGGCTACACCTTC. Its protein is CASSLDIVAEANYGYTF.

This clonotype came up many times. This rearrangement joins TRBV24-1 to TRBJ2-7, with D unresolved. There are 13 residues in the CDR3. Germline lookup yields CDR1 KGHDR and CDR2 SFDVKD. V lost 6 bases and J 0 bases, leaving 8 bases between the germline ends. The CDR3 nucleotides read TGTGCCACCAGTTCCGGAAACTCCTACGAGCAGTACTTC. Its protein product is CATSSGNSYEQYF.

This clonotype was picked up a small number of times. The chain couples TRBV19 to TRBJ2-2, with D uncertain. V lost 6 bases and J 5 bases, leaving 10 bases between the germline ends. CDR1 is LNHDA and CDR2 is SQIVND in the germline V gene (reference sequence). The CDR3 extends over 13 amino acids. The CDR3 DNA follows: TGTGCCAGTAGCATTCGACTGACCGGGGAGCTGTTTTTT. It encodes CASSIRLTGELFF.

Ten or more counts support this clonotype. The rearrangement links TRBV28 to TRBJ2-7; 8 bases align to TRBD2. This CDR3 has 13 residues. Germline V gene data show CDR1 as MDHEN and CDR2 as SYDVKM. The J segment lost 4 bases and the V segment lost 6 bases, leaving 5 bases of the junction unmatched. The CDR3 sequence: CASRSGLVYEQYF. CDR3 DNA: TGTGCCAGCAGATCGGGACTAGTTTACGAGCAGTACTTC.

The chain links TRBV6-1 to TRBJ2-2; 15 bases are shared with TRBD2. The CDR3 spans 19 residues. Per germline, CDR1 MNHNS and CDR2 SASEGT. With V trimmed by 6 bases and J by 1 base, 9 bases remained unmatched. CDR3 residues: CASSLFGTSGGMNTGELFF. CDR3 coding DNA: TGTGCCAGCAGCCTATTCGGGACTAGCGGGGGGATGAACACCGGGGAGCTGTTTTTT.

This clonotype showed up just a few times. The CDR3 sequence is CASSSALAVSSTDTQYF. The CDR3 DNA follows: TGTGCCAGCAGTTCTGCACTAGCGGTATCTAGCACAGATACGCAGTATTTT. The chain is built from TRBV28 and TRBJ2-3; 8 positions match TRBD2. V lost 4 bases to trimming and J lost 0 bases; unmatched junction nucleotides: 9. Germline assignment: CDR1 MDHEN and CDR2 SYDVKM. The CDR3 is made up of 17 amino acids.

This clonotype appeared once. The rearrangement links TRBV29-1 to TRBJ2-1; 7 positions agree with TRBD2. The CDR3 totals 12 residues. V lost 7 bases and J lost 4; bases outside the gene matches: 4. Per germline, CDR1 SQVTM and CDR2 ANQGSEA. Here the CDR3 DNA reads TGCAGCGGCCTAGCGGCTTACAATGAGCAGTTCTTC. Its protein is CSGLAAYNEQFF.

There are many counts of this clonotype. The chain combines TRBV28 with TRBJ2-5; a possible D gene is TRBD2 (6 bases). Trimming took 6 bases from V and 0 from J, leaving 14 bases between them. Germline CDR1 and CDR2: MDHEN and SYDVKM. The length of the CDR3 is 15 residues. CDR3 loop: CASRLVGGYQETQYF. The CDR3 DNA is TGTGCCAGCAGACTAGTTGGGGGGTACCAAGAGACCCAGTACTTC.

This clonotype was recorded many times. The V gene is TRBV30, the J gene TRBJ2-5; D not certain. The CDR3 spans 10 residues. In germline, CDR1 is GTSNPN, CDR2 SVGIG (reference sequence). Trimming left V 3 bases short and J 4 bases short, with 3 bases between. CDR3 sequence reads: CAWRSETQYF. CDR3 coding DNA: TGTGCCTGGAGGTCAGAGACCCAGTACTTC.

In the case of this clonotype: A much more abundant neighbour one base away suggests this may be a read error. The chain couples TRBV13 to TRBJ2-7, with TRBD2 matching 7 bases. The CDR3 loop spans 14 amino acids. The germline gives CDR1 PRHDT, CDR2 FYEKMQ (reference sequence). Trimming at V came to 4 bases and at J to 3 bases, leaving 6 bases not matched to a gene. DNA for the CDR3: TGTGCCAGCAGCTCCGACTCTAGCGGCTACGAGCAGTACTTC. Translating gives CASSSDSSGYEQYF.

This chain links TRBV19 with TRBJ1-5, with D unresolved. The CDR3 runs to 14 residues. CDR1 and CDR2 from the germline V gene are LNHDA and SQIVND (reference sequence). V lost 0 bases, J lost 5 bases, and 8 bases lay in between. CDR3 region: CASSIDNDDQPQHF. The CDR3 region has the DNA TGTGCCAGTAGTATAGACAATGATGATCAGCCCCAGCATTTT.

This clonotype was counted ten times or more. The chain joins TRBV28 to TRBJ1-2; TRBD1 might be the D (5 bases). The germline gives CDR1 MDHEN, CDR2 SYDVKM. Trimming removed 6 bases at V and 4 bases at J, with 15 bases between. This CDR3 region has 14 residues. The CDR3 region has the DNA TGTGCCAGCAGCGGAGGGGCGGCTTTCTATGGCTACACCTTC. Translating it yields CASSGGAAFYGYTF.

The rearrangement joins TRBV7-2 to TRBJ2-1; 7 nucleotides line up with TRBD2. The V segment lost 3 bases and the J segment 7 bases; nucleotides outside the gene matches: 9. Germline V gene sequence: CDR1 SGHTA, CDR2 FQGNSA. The CDR3 length is 15 residues. The CDR3 is CASSFIRLAGNEQFF. CDR3 DNA sequence: TGTGCCAGCAGCTTTATAAGACTAGCAGGGAATGAGCAGTTCTTC.